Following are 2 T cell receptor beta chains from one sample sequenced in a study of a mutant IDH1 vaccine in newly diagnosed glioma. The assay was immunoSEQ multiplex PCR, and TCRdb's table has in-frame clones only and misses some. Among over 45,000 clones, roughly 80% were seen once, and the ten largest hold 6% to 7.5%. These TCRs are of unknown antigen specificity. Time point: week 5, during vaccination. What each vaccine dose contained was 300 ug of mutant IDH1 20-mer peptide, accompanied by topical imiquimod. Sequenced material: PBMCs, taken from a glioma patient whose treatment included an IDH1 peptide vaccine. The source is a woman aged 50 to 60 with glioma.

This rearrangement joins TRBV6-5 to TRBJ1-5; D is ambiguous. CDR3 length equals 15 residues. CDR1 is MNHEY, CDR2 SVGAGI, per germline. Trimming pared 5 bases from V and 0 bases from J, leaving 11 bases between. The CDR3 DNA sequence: TGTGCCAGCAGTCGAAAAATCGATAGCAATCAGCCCCAGCATTTT. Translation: CASSRKIDSNQPQHF.

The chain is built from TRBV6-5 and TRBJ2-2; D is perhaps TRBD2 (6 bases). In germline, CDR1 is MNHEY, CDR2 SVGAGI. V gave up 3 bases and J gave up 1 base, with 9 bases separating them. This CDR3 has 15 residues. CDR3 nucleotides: TGTGCCAGCAGTTATCTCGGGGGGAACACCGGGGAGCTGTTTTTT. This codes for CASSYLGGNTGELFF.